The TCR beta chain described here comes from a study of blood T cell repertoires in COVID-19. On the study more broadly: T cells, B-cell-depleted T cells, or PBMCs provided the cDNA or gDNA that served as material.

The CDR3 spans 16 residues. Per the original methods: Reference gene primer amplification in the assay estimated nucleated cell counts. TCRdb keeps only in-frame clones here, not all; method: immunoSEQ multiplex PCR. V, J and clone size are taken as reported in that table, and D and trimming were inferred from the DNA itself. The sample lists 60,000 or so clones; around 77% were seen once. The J gene is TRBJ2-5, the V gene TRBV21-1; the D segment call TRBD1 is taken from the table without a DNA check. TRBV21-1 is a pseudogene. Sequencing was carried out using peripheral blood. The clonotype comes from a man aged 55 to 70 with acute or convalescent COVID-19. CDR3 coding DNA: TGTGCCAGCAGCCCTCTGGACAGCAACACTCAAGAGACCCAGTACTTC. Translating it yields CASSPLDSNTQETQYF.